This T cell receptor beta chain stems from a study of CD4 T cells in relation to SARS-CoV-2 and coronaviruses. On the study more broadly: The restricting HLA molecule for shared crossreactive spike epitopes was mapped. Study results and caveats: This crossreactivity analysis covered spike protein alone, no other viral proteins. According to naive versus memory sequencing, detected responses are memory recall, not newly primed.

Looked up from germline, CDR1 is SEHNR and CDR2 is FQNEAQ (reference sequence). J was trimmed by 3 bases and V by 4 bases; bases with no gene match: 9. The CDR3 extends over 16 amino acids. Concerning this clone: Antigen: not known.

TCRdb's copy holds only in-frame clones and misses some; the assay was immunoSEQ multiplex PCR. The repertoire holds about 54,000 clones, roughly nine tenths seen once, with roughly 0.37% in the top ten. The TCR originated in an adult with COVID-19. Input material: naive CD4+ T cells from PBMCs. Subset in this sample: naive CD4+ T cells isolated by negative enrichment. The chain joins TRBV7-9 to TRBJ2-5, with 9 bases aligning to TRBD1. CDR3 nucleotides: TGTGCCAGCAGCTGGCTGTTGGACAGGGGAAAAGAGACCCAGTACTTC. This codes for CASSWLLDRGKETQYF. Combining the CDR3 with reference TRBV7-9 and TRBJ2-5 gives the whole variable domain DTGVSQNPRHKITKRGQNVTFRCDPISEHNRLYWYRQTLGQGPEFLTYFQNEAQLEKSRLLSDRFSAERPKGSFSTLEIQRTEQGDSAMYLCASSWLLDRGKETQYFGPGTRLLVL.